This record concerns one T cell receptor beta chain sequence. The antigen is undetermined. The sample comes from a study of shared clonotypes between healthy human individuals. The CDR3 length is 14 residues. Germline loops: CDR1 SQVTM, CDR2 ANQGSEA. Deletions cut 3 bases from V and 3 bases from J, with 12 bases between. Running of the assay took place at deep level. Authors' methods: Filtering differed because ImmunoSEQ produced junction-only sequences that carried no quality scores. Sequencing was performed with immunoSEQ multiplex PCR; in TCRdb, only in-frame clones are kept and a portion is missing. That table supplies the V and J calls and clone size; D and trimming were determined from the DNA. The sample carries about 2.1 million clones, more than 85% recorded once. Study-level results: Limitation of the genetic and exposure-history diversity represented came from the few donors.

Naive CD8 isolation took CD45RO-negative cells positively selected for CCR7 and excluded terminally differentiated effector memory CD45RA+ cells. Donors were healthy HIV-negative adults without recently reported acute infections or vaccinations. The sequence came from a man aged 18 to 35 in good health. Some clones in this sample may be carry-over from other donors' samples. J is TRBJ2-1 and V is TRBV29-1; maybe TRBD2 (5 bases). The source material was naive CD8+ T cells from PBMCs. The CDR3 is CSVDAGSGYNEQFF. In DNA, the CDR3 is TGCAGCGTTGACGCTGGGAGTGGCTACAATGAGCAGTTCTTC.